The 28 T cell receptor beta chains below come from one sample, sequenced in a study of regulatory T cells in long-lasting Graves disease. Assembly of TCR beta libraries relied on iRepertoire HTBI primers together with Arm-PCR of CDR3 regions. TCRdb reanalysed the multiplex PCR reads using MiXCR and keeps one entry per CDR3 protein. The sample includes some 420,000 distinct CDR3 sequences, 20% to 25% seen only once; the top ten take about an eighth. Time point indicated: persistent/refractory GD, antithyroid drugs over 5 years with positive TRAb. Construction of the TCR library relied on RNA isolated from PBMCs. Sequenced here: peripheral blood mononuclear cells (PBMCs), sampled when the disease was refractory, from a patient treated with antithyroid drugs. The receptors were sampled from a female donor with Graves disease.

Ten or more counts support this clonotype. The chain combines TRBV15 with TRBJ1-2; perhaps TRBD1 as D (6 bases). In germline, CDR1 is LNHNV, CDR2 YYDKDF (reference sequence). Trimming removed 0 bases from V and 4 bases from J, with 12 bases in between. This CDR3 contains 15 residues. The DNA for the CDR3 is TGTGCCACCAGCAGAGAGTTGGGGGCGCCCTATGGCTACACCTTC. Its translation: CATSRELGAPYGYTF.

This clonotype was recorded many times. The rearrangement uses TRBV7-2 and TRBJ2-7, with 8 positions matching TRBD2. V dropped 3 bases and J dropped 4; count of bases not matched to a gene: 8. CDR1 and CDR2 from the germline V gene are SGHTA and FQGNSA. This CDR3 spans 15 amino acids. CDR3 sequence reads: CASSFSSGSLYEQYF. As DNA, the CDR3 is TGTGCCAGCAGCTTTTCAAGCGGGAGTCTTTACGAGCAGTACTTC.

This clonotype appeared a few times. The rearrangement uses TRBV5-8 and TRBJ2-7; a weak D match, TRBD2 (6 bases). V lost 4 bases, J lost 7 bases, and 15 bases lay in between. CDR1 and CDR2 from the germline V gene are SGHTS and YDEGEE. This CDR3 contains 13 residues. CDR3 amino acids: CASSTGLRDEQYF. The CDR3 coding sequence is TGTGCCAGCAGCACGGGACTCCGTGATGAGCAGTACTTC.

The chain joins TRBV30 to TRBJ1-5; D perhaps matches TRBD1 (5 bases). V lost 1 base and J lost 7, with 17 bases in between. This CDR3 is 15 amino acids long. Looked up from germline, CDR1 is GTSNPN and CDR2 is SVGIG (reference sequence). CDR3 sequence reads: CAWSGGLPGSQPQHF. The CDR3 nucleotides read TGTGCCTGGAGTGGGGGCTTGCCGGGGAGCCAGCCCCAGCATTTT. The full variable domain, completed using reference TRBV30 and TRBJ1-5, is SQTIHQWPATLVQPVGSPLSLECTVEGTSNPNLYWYRQAAGRGLQLLFYSVGIGQISSEVPQNLSASRPQDRQFILSSKKLLLSDSGFYLCAWSGGLPGSQPQHFGDGTRLSIL.

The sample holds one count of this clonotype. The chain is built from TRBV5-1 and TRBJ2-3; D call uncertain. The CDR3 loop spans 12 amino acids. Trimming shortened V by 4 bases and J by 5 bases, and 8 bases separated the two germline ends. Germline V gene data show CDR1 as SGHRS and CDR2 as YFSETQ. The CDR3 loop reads CASSPERDTQYF. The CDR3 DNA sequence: TGCGCCAGCAGCCCGGAGAGAGATACGCAGTATTTT. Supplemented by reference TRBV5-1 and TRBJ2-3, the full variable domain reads KAGVTQTPRYLIKTRGQQVTLSCSPISGHRSVSWYQQTPGQGLQFLFEYFSETQRNKGNFPGRFSGRQFSNSRSEMNVSTLELGDSALYLCASSPERDTQYFGPGTRLTVL.

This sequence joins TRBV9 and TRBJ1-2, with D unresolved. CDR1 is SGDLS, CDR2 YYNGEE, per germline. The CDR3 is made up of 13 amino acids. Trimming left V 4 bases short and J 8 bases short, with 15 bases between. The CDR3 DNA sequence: TGTGCCAGCAGCCCCGTGCTAGATGGAGGCTACACCTTC. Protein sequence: CASSPVLDGGYTF.

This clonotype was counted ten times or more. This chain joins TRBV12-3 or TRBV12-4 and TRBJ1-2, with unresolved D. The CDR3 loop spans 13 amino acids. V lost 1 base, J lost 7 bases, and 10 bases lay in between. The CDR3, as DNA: TGTGCCAGCAGTTTAGGTGAGGGTACTGGCTACACCTTC. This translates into CASSLGEGTGYTF.

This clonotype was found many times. CDR3: CASSPVPNTEAFF. As DNA, the CDR3 is TGTGCCAGTAGTCCGGTCCCGAACACTGAAGCTTTCTTT. The chain recombines TRBV19 with TRBJ1-1; D remains unclear. Trimming took 5 bases from V and 1 from J, leaving 8 bases between them. Looked up from germline, CDR1 is LNHDA and CDR2 is SQIVND (reference sequence). The CDR3 is made up of 13 amino acids. Full variable domain (missing parts from reference TRBV19 and TRBJ1-1): DGGITQSPKYLFRKEGQNVTLSCEQNLNHDAMYWYRQDPGQGLRLIYYSQIVNDFQKGDIAEGYSVSREKKESFPLTVTSAQKNPTAFYLCASSPVPNTEAFFGQGTRLTVV.

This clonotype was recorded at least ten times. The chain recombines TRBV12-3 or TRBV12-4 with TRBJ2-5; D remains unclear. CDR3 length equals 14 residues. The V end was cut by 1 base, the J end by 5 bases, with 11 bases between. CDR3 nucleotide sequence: TGTGCCAGCAGTTTAGAATTTCAAGGGGAGACCCAGTACTTC. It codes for CASSLEFQGETQYF.

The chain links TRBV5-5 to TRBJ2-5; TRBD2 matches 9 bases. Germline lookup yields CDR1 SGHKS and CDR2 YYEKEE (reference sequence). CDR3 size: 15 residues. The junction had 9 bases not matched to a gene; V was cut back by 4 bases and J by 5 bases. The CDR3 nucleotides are TGTGCCAGCAGCATGGCGGGGGGGCTCGTGGAGACCCAGTACTTC. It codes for CASSMAGGLVETQYF.

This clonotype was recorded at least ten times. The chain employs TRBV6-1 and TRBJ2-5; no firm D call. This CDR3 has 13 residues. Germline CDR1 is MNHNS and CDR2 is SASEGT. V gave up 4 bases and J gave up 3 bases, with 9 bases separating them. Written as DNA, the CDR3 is TGTGCCAGCAGTGCACAGTTTAAAGAGACCCAGTACTTC. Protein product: CASSAQFKETQYF.

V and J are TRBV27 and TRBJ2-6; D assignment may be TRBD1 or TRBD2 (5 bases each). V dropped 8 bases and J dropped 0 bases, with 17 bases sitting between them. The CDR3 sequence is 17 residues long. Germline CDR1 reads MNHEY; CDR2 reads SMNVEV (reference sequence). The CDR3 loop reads CASQFGGEASGANVLTF. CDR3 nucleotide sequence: TGTGCCAGCCAGTTTGGGGGAGAAGCCTCTGGGGCCAACGTCCTGACTTTC.

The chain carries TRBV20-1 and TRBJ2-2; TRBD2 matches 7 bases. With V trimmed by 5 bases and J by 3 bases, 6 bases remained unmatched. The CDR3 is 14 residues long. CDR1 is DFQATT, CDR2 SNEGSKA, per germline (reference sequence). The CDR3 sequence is CSAPGRSYTGELFF. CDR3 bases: TGCAGTGCTCCCGGGAGGAGTTACACCGGGGAGCTGTTTTTT.

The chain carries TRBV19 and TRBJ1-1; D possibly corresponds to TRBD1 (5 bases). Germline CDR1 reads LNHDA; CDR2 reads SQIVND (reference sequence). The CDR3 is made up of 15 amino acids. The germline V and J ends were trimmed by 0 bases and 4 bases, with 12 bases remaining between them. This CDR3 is CASSIDDSASTEAFF. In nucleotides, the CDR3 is TGTGCCAGTAGTATAGATGACAGTGCTAGCACTGAAGCTTTCTTT. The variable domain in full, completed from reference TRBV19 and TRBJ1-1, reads DGGITQSPKYLFRKEGQNVTLSCEQNLNHDAMYWYRQDPGQGLRLIYYSQIVNDFQKGDIAEGYSVSREKKESFPLTVTSAQKNPTAFYLCASSIDDSASTEAFFGQGTRLTVV.

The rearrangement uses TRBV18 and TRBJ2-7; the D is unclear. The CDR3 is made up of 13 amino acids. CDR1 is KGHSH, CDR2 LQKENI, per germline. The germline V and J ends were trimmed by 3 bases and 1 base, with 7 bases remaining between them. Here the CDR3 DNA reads TGTGCCAGCTCACCTGGGGAATCCTACGAGCAGTACTTC. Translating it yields CASSPGESYEQYF.

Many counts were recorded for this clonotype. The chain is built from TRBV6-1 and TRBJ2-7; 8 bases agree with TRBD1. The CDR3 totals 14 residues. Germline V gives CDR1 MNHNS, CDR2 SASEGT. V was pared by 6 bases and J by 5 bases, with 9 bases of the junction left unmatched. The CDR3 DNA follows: TGTGCCAGCAGCCCAGACAGGGGAGGAAACGAGCAGTACTTC. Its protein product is CASSPDRGGNEQYF.

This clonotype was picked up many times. Here the CDR3 reads CASSLLGANSGNTIYF. CDR3 sequence (DNA): TGTGCCAGCAGCCTCCTTGGTGCTAACTCTGGAAACACCATATATTTT. The chain is built from TRBV2 and TRBJ1-3; D is uncertain. The germline V gene encodes CDR1 SNHLY and CDR2 FYNNEI. Trimming cost V 6 bases and J 0 bases, with 15 bases left between them. The CDR3 consists of 16 residues.

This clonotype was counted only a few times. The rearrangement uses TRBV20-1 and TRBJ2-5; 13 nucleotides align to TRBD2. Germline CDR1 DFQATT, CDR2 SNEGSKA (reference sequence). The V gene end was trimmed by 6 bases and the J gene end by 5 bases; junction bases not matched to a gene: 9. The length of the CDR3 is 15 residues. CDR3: CSAFTLAGGGETQYF. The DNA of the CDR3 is TGCAGTGCGTTCACACTAGCGGGAGGGGGGGAGACCCAGTACTTC.

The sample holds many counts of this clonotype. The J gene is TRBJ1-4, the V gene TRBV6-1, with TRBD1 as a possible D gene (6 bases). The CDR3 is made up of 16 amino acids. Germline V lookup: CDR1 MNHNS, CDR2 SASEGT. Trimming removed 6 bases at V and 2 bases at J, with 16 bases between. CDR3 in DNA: TGTGCCAGCAGCCCACCCTCGGGGGCGACTAATGAAAAACTGTTTTTT. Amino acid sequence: CASSPPSGATNEKLFF.

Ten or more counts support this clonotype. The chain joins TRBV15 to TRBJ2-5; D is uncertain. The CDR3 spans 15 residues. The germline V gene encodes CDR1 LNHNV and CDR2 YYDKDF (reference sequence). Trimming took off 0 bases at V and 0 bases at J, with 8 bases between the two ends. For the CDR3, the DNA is TGTGCCACCAGCAGAGATACCGGGCACCAAGAGACCCAGTACTTC. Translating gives CATSRDTGHQETQYF.

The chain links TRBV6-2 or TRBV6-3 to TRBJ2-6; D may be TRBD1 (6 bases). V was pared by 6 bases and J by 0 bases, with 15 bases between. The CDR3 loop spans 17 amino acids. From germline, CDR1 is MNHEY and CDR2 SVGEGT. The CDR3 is CASRIQGAASGANVLTF. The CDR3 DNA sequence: TGTGCCAGCAGGATACAGGGAGCCGCCTCTGGGGCCAACGTCCTGACTTTC.

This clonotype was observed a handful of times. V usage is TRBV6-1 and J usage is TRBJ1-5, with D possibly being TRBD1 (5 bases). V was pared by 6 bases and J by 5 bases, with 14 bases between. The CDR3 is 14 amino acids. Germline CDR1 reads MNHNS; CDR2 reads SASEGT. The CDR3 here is CASRLDSFDQPQHF. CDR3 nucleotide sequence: TGTGCCAGCAGGCTCGACAGTTTTGATCAGCCCCAGCATTTT.

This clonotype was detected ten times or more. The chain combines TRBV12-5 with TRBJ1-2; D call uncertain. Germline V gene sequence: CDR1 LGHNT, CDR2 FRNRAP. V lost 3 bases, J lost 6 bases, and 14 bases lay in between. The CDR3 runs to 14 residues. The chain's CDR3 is CASGFSVLGDGYTF. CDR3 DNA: TGTGCTAGTGGTTTCTCAGTCCTAGGCGATGGCTACACCTTC. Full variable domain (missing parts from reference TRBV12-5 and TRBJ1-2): DARVTQTPRHKVTEMGQEVTMRCQPILGHNTVFWYRQTMMQGLELLAYFRNRAPLDDSGMPKDRFSAEMPDATLATLKIQPSEPRDSAVYFCASGFSVLGDGYTFGSGTRLTVV.

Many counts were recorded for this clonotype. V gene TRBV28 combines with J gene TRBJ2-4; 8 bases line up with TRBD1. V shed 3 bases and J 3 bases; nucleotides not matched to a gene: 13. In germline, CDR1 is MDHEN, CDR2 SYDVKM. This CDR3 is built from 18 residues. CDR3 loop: CASSFTPRQGFSKNIQYF. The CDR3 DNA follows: TGTGCCAGCAGTTTCACCCCCAGACAGGGGTTTAGCAAAAACATTCAGTACTTC. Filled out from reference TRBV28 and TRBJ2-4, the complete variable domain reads DVKVTQSSRYLVKRTGEKVFLECVQDMDHENMFWYRQDPGLGLRLIYFSYDVKMKEKGDIPEGYSVSREKKERFSLILESASTNQTSMYLCASSFTPRQGFSKNIQYFGAGTRLSVL.

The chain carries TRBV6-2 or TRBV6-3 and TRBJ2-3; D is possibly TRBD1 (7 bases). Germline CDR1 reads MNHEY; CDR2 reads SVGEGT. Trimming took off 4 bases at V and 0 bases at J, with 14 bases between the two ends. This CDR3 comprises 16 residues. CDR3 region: CASSLTRDSSTDTQYF. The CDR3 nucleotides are TGTGCCAGCAGTTTAACGCGGGACAGTAGCACAGATACGCAGTATTTT.

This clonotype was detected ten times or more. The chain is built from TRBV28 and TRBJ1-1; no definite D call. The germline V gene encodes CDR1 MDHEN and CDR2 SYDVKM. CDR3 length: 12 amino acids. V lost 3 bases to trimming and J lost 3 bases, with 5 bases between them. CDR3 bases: TGTGCCAGCAGTTTTCAGTACACTGAAGCTTTCTTT. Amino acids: CASSFQYTEAFF. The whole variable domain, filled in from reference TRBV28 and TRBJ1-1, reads DVKVTQSSRYLVKRTGEKVFLECVQDMDHENMFWYRQDPGLGLRLIYFSYDVKMKEKGDIPEGYSVSREKKERFSLILESASTNQTSMYLCASSFQYTEAFFGQGTRLTVV.

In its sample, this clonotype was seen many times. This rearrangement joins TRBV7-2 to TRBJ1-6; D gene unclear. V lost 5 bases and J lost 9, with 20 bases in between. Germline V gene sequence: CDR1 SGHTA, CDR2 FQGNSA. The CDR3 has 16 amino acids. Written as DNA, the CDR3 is TGTGCCAGCAGCGTTCGGACGGACCCCTTGGGTTCACCCCTCCACTTT. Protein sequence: CASSVRTDPLGSPLHF.

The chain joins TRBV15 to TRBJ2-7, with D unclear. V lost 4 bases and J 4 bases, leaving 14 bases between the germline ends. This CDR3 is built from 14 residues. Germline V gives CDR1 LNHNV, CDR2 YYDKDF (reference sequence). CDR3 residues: CATSTWSGPYEQYF. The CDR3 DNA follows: TGTGCCACCAGCACCTGGTCCGGGCCGTACGAGCAGTACTTC.